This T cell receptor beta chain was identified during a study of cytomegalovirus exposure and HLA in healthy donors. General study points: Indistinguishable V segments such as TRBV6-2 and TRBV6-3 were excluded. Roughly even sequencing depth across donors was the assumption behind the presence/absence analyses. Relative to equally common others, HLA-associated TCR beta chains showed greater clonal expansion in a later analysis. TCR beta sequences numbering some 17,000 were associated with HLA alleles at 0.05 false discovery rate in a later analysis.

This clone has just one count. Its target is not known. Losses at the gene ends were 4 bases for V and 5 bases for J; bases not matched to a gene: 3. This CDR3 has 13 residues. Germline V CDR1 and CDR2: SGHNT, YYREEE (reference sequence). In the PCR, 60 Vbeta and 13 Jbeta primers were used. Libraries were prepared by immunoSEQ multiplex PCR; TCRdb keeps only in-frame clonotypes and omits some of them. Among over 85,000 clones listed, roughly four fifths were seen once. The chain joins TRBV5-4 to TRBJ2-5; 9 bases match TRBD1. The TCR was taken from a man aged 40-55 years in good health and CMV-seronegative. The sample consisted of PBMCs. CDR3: CASSQTGGETQYF. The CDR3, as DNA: TGTGCCAGCAGCCAAACAGGGGGCGAGACCCAGTACTTC.